This T cell receptor (beta chain) emerged from a study of identical twins. V lost 0 bases and J lost 2, with 6 bases in between. The CDR3 consists of 15 residues. Germline lookup yields CDR1 SGHRS and CDR2 YFSETQ. For this clonotype: Its cognate antigen is unknown.

TCRdb independently ran MiXCR on the 5' RACE reads; one entry per CDR3 protein. The sample consists of around 200,000 distinct CDR3 sequences, around a tenth of them appearing once. Study-wide results and limits: For zero-insertion analyses, partial confounding could come from invariant MAIT and iNKT cells.

Sequenced input: memory (CD45RO+) T cells sorted from blood. This clonotype was obtained from a woman aged 18-29 years in good health. The chain joins TRBV5-1 to TRBJ2-6; D is uncertain. The CDR3 loop is CASSLEIAGANVLTF. The CDR3 coding sequence is TGCGCCAGCAGCTTGGAAATTGCTGGGGCCAACGTCCTGACTTTC.